This T cell receptor (beta chain) was profiled in a study of T cells in Graves' hyperthyroidism and ophthalmopathy. What was amplified from RNA transcripts were TCR beta CDR3 regions. The TCR CDR3 first-round RT-PCR relied on the HTBI primer set. Each CDR3 protein is one row after TCRdb ran MiXCR on the multiplex PCR reads. In the table there are about 640,000 distinct CDR3 sequences, less than 25% of which are singletons. Germline V gene data show CDR1 as MGHRA and CDR2 as YSYEKL. This CDR3 spans 14 amino acids. V was trimmed by 1 base and J by 8 bases, leaving 12 bases between them. Notes on the study in general: Most thyroid-expanded clonotypes above 0.001 were also found in blood.

On this clonotype: The target antigen is unknown.

Ophthalmopathy cases met thresholds of Clinical Activity Score at least 3, NOSPECS grade at least 4 and duration under 3 months. Material for sequencing was blood. The TCR sequence derives from a young man with Graves' ophthalmopathy. The V gene is TRBV4-1, the J gene TRBJ2-1; the D gene is possibly TRBD2 (5 bases). In nucleotides, the CDR3 is TGCGCCAGCAGCCAAGGTCCGGGAATCGATGAGCAGTTCTTC. Translated: CASSQGPGIDEQFF.